Presented here are 18 T cell receptor beta chains from one specimen sequenced in a study of T cells after yellow fever vaccination. One entry per CDR3 protein, called by TCRdb with MiXCR from the 5' RACE reads. The sample has hundreds of thousands of distinct CDR3 sequences, approximately 9% seen once; the top ten hold approximately 19%. Sequences were derived from PBMCs, sampled on the day of the first yellow fever vaccination. These receptors were obtained from a man aged 18 to 30 who received the YFV17D yellow fever vaccine.

This rearrangement joins TRBV18 to TRBJ2-3; D unresolved. Germline V CDR1 and CDR2: KGHSH, LQKENI. CDR3 length: 13 residues. V dropped 0 bases and J dropped 9 bases, with 10 bases sitting between them. This chain's CDR3 is CASSPPGLFTQYF. The DNA of the CDR3 is TGTGCCAGCTCACCACCGGGCCTTTTCACGCAGTATTTT.

This chain uses TRBV6-1 with TRBJ2-6; 7 bases map to TRBD1. The ends lost 5 bases at V and 0 bases at J; junction bases unmatched: 10. The germline V gene encodes CDR1 MNHNS and CDR2 SASEGT. The CDR3 loop spans 18 amino acids. The CDR3 is CASSPDRPFLSGANVLTF. CDR3 DNA: TGTGCCAGCAGTCCGGACAGGCCCTTCCTCTCTGGGGCCAACGTCCTGACTTTC.

The sample holds a few counts of this clonotype. The J gene is TRBJ2-5, the V gene TRBV11-2; D may be TRBD2 (5 bases). The CDR3 runs to 15 residues. The germline V gene encodes CDR1 SGHAT and CDR2 FQNNGV. V lost 5 bases and J 2 bases, leaving 15 bases between the germline ends. The CDR3 loop is CASSIGVGRQETQYF. As DNA, the CDR3 is TGTGCCAGCAGCATCGGGGTGGGCCGGCAAGAGACCCAGTACTTC.

The V and J genes are TRBV14 and TRBJ2-7, with 7 bases lining up with TRBD2. The CDR3 contains 13 residues. The V and J ends lost 1 base and 4 bases, in that order; junction bases with no gene match: 1. The V gene's germline CDR1 is SGHDN and CDR2 FVKESK. The CDR3 coding sequence is TGTGCCAGCAGCCAAGCGGGACTATACGAGCAGTACTTC. Amino acids: CASSQAGLYEQYF.

This clonotype appeared many times. This chain uses TRBV2 with TRBJ1-1, with D perhaps matching TRBD1 (6 bases). The CDR3 contains 13 residues. Germline CDR1 and CDR2: SNHLY and FYNNEI. CDR3 nucleotide sequence: TGTGTCGCCACTCGGGGACAGAACACTGAAGCTTTCTTT. Translated, it gives CVATRGQNTEAFF. Variable domain in full (rest from reference TRBV2 and TRBJ1-1): EPEVTQTPSHQVTQMGQEVILRCVPISNHLYFYWYRQILGQKVEFLVSFYNNEISEKSEIFDDQFSVERPDGSNFTLKIRSTKLEDSAMYFCVATRGQNTEAFFGQGTRLTVV.

This clonotype was counted a few times. The J gene is TRBJ2-2, the V gene TRBV20-1; D might be TRBD1 or TRBD2, each matching 5 bases. CDR1 and CDR2 (germline): DFQATT, SNEGSKA (reference sequence). V shed 4 bases and J shed 4 bases, with 10 bases lying between them. The CDR3 runs to 13 residues. The CDR3 nucleotides are TGCAGTGCTACAGGGAGCCCCACCGGGGAGCTGTTTTTT. Translated: CSATGSPTGELFF.

This clonotype came up a few times. The rearrangement joins TRBV18 to TRBJ1-2; 7 positions agree with TRBD1. Unmatched junction bases numbered 2, after V lost 5 bases and J lost 2 bases. The CDR3 length is 13 residues. The germline CDR1 and CDR2 sequences are KGHSH and LQKENI. CDR3 in DNA: TGTGCCAGCTCAACAGGGGACAACTATGGCTACACCTTC. This encodes CASSTGDNYGYTF.

This clonotype was counted only a few times. V gene TRBV4-2 combines with J gene TRBJ2-7; D is unclear. CDR3 length equals 13 residues. The V gene's germline CDR1 is LGHNA and CDR2 YNFKEQ. V gave up 0 bases and J gave up 2 bases, with 5 bases separating them. The CDR3 DNA is TGTGCCAGCAGCCAAGATACACCCTACGAGCAGTACTTC. Translating gives CASSQDTPYEQYF.

This chain joins TRBV15 and TRBJ1-1, with no clear D. The CDR3 is 16 residues long. Per the germline V gene, CDR1 is LNHNV and CDR2 is YYDKDF (reference sequence). V dropped 3 bases and J dropped 0 bases, with 14 bases sitting between them. The CDR3 here is CATSSGNRGMNTEAFF. CDR3 bases: TGTGCCACCAGCAGTGGTAACAGAGGTATGAACACTGAAGCTTTCTTT.

Many counts were recorded for this clonotype. The chain recombines TRBV21-1 with TRBJ2-5; the D call TRBD1 from the table was never checked on the DNA. TRBV21-1 is a listed pseudogene. CDR3 length: 17 residues. For the CDR3, the DNA is TGTGCCAGCAGGACAGGGGAGAACAGGGGGCGCTGGGAGACCCAGTACTTC. Encoded protein: CASRTGENRGRWETQYF.

The chain is built from TRBV27 and TRBJ1-1; 7 positions agree with TRBD1. Germline trimming cut 3 bases from V and 4 bases from J; bases unmatched to any gene: 11. Germline V gives CDR1 MNHEY, CDR2 SMNVEV (reference sequence). The CDR3 spans 16 residues. The CDR3 sequence is CASSFGYRGGGTEAFF. The CDR3 nucleotides read TGTGCCAGCAGTTTTGGGTACAGGGGTGGGGGCACTGAAGCTTTCTTT.

The chain employs TRBV7-2 and TRBJ2-2; TRBD1 matches 7 bases. Trimming took 9 bases from V and 5 from J; bases not matched to a gene: 9. Germline V gene lookup returns CDR1 SGHTA and CDR2 FQGNSA. The CDR3 totals 14 residues. CDR3: CASIMDRQTGELFF. The DNA for the CDR3 is TGTGCCAGTATCATGGACAGGCAAACCGGGGAGCTGTTTTTT. The complete variable domain, with remaining parts taken from reference TRBV7-2 and TRBJ2-2, reads GAGVSQSPSNKVTEKGKDVELRCDPISGHTALYWYRQSLGQGLEFLIYFQGNSAPDKSGLPSDRFSAERTGGSVSTLTIQRTQQEDSAVYLCASIMDRQTGELFFGEGSRLTVL.

V and J are TRBV9 and TRBJ2-1; 8 positions agree with TRBD2. The germline V gene encodes CDR1 SGDLS and CDR2 YYNGEE. The CDR3 length is 18 residues. Unmatched junction bases numbered 11, after V lost 3 bases and J lost 0 bases. DNA for the CDR3: TGTGCCAGCAGCGGGGGAGCGGGGGCCCTAAGCTCCTACAATGAGCAGTTCTTC. Protein product: CASSGGAGALSSYNEQFF.

The chain joins TRBV4-2 to TRBJ2-7; D is unclear. Trimming took off 3 bases at V and 6 bases at J, with 15 bases between the two ends. The CDR3 runs 14 residues. Germline CDR1 LGHNA, CDR2 YNFKEQ. The CDR3 loop reads CASSQGDTEAEQYF. The CDR3 nucleotides read TGTGCCAGCAGCCAGGGCGACACCGAGGCCGAGCAGTACTTC.

This clonotype was seen only a few times. The chain employs TRBV10-2 and TRBJ2-1, with D possibly being TRBD2 (5 bases). Germline CDR1 is WSHSY and CDR2 is SAAADI. This CDR3 comprises 12 residues. Trimming stripped 11 bases from V and 8 bases from J, with 16 bases between. This CDR3 is CASQAGRDEQFF. The DNA for the CDR3 is TGCGCCTCCCAGGCCGGGCGGGATGAGCAGTTCTTC.

The chain is built from TRBV20-1 and TRBJ2-7; the D gene is possibly TRBD2 (5 bases). Germline CDR1 is DFQATT and CDR2 is SNEGSKA (reference sequence). The CDR3 covers 15 residues. V was pared by 3 bases and J by 3 bases, with 18 bases between. The CDR3 protein is CSASGYGGRLYEQYF. As DNA, the CDR3 is TGCAGTGCTAGTGGTTATGGAGGCAGGCTCTACGAGCAGTACTTC.

This clonotype has more than one count but fewer than ten. This chain uses TRBV4-1 with TRBJ1-5; D not resolved. Between the trimmed V and J ends, which lost 1 base and 3 bases, there was a span of 10 bases. Germline CDR1 is MGHRA and CDR2 is YSYEKL. CDR3 length equals 15 residues. The CDR3 sequence: CASSQGVGPNQPQHF. The CDR3 nucleotides read TGCGCCAGCAGCCAAGGGGTAGGGCCCAATCAGCCCCAGCATTTT.

V is TRBV6-1 and J is TRBJ1-1, with 7 bases fitting TRBD1. CDR1 is MNHNS and CDR2 is SASEGT in the germline V gene. J was trimmed by 13 bases and V by 7 bases; bases with no gene match: 12. The CDR3 is 12 residues long. The CDR3 sequence is CASNRQGGGSFF. The CDR3 DNA reads as TGTGCCAGCAACCGACAGGGCGGTGGTAGTTTCTTT.